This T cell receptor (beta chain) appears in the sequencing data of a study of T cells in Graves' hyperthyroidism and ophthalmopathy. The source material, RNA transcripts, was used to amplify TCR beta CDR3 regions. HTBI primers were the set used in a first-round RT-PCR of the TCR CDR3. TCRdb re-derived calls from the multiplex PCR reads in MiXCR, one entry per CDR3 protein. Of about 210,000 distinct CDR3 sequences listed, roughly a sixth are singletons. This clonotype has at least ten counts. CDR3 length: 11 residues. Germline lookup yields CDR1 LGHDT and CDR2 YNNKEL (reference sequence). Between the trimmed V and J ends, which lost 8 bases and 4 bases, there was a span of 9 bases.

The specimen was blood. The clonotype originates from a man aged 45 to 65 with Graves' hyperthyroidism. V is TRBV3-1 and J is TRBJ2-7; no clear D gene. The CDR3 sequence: CASCSGYEQYF. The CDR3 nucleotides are TGTGCCAGCTGTTCCGGGTACGAGCAGTACTTC.